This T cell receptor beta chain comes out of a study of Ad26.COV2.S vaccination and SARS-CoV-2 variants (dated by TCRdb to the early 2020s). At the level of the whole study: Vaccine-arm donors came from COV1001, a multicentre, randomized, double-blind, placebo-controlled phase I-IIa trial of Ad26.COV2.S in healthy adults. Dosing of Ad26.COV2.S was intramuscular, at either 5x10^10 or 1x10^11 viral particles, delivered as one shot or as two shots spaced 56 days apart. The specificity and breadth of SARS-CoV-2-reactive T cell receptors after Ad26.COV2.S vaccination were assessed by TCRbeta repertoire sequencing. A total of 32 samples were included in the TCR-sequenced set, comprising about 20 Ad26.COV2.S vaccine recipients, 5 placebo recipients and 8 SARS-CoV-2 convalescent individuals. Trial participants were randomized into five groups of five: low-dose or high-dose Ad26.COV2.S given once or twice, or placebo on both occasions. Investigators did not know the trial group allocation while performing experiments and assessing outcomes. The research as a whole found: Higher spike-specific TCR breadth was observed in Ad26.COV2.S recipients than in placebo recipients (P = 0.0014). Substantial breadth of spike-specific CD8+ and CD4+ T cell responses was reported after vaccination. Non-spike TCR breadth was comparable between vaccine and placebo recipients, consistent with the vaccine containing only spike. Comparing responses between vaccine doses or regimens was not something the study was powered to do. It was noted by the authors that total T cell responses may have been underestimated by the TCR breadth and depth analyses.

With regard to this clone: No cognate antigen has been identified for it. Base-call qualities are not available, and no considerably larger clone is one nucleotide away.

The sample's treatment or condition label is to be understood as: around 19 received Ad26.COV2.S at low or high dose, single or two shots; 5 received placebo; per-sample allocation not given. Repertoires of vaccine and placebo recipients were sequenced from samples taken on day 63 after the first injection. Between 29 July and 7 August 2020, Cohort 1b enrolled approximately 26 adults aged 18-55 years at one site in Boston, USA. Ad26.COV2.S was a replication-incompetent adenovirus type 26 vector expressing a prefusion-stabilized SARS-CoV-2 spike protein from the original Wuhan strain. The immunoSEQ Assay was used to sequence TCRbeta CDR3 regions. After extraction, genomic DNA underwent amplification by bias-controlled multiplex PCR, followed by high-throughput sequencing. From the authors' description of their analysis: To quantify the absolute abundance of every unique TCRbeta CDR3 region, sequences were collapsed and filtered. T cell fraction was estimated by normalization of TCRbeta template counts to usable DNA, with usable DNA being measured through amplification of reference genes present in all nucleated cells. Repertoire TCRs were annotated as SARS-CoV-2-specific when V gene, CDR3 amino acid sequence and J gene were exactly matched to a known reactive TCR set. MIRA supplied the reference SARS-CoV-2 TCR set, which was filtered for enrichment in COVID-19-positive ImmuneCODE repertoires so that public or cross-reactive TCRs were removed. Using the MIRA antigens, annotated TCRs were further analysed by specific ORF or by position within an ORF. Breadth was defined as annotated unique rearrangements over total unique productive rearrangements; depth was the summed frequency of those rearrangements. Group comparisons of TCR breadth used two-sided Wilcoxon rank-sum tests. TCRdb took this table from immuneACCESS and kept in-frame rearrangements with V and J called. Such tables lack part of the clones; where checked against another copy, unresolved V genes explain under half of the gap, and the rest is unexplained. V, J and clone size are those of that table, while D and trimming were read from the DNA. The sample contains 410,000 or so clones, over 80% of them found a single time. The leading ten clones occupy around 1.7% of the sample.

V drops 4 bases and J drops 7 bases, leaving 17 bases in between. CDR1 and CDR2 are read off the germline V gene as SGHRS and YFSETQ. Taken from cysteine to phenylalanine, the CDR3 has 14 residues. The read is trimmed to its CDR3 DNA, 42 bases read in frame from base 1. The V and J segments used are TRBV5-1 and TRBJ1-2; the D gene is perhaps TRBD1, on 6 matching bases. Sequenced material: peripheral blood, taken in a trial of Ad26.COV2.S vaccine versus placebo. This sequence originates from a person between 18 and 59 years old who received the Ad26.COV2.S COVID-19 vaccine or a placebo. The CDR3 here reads CASSHDRGAVGYTF. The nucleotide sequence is TGCGCCAGCAGCCACGACCGGGGGGCCGTTGGCTACACCTTC. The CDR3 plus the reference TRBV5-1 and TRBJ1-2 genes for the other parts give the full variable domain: KAGVTQTPRYLIKTRGQQVTLSCSPISGHRSVSWYQQTPGQGLQFLFEYFSETQRNKGNFPGRFSGRQFSNSRSEMNVSTLELGDSALYLCASSHDRGAVGYTFGSGTRLTVV.